The rows below give T cell receptor beta chains drawn from one sample of a study of CD8+ T cells in alopecia areata. The repertoire was sequenced with immunoSEQ multiplex PCR; TCRdb's copy has only in-frame clones and lacks some. The sample lists 200,000 to 250,000 clones; 35% to 40% were seen once. This sample comprised CD4+ T cells sorted from blood, obtained around week 31, from a patient treated with tofacitinib. These receptor sequences come from a human donor with alopecia areata. Both conserved end residues are part of each CDR3. D genes are given only for firm matches. Size is omitted from some rows. Given values are once, few, many or a class for expanded clones.

clone_size j_call v_call d_call cdr3_nt cdr3_aa
NA TRBJ1-2 TRBV7-2 NA TGTGCCAGCAGCTTAGCGCGGGCAGGGAGAAGTGGCTATGGCTACACCTTC CASSLARAGRSGYGYTF
NA TRBJ2-1 TRBV9 NA TGTGCCAGCAGCCGCGGGTCAACCCCCAATGAGCAGTTCTTC CASSRGSTPNEQFF
few TRBJ2-3 TRBV19 TRBD1 TGTGCCAGTAGTGCACAGGGGGCTGGCACAGATACGCAGTATTTT CASSAQGAGTDTQYF
NA TRBJ2-7 TRBV30 TRBD2 TGTGCCGGATCCGGGACTAGGACTAGCGAGCAGTACTTC CAGSGTRTSEQYF
NA TRBJ2-6 TRBV15 NA TGTGCCACCAGAAGACACGCTTCTGGGGCCAACGTCCTGACTTTC CATRRHASGANVLTF
NA TRBJ2-7 TRBV4-2 NA TGTGCCAGCAGCCTGACTCGCAACGAGCAGTACTTC CASSLTRNEQYF
NA TRBJ1-2 TRBV2 NA TGTGCCAGCAGTGACCCCGGCGCCGCTAACTATGGCTACACCTTC CASSDPGAANYGYTF
NA TRBJ1-4 TRBV30 NA TGTGCCTGGAAGGCCCCGGGGGCCAGGGCTAACGAAAAACTGTTTTTT CAWKAPGARANEKLFF
NA TRBJ1-2 TRBV23-1 NA TGCGCCAGCCGTTGGTCGGGGGGTGATGGCTACACCTTC CASRWSGGDGYTF
NA TRBJ2-3 TRBV6-5 NA TGTGCCAGCAGTACCGAGGTGGCAGATACGCAGTATTTT CASSTEVADTQYF
few TRBJ2-2 TRBV7-3 NA TGTGCCAGCAGCTTATCCCCGGTATCGGACACCGGGGAGCTGTTTTTT CASSLSPVSDTGELFF
NA TRBJ1-6 TRBV7-9 NA TGTGCCAGCAGCCCTCAGCGGGAGAACTCCTATAATTCACCCCTCCACTTT CASSPQRENSYNSPLHF
few TRBJ1-2 TRBV30 NA TGTGCCTGGGGGTCGAACTATGGCTACACCTTC CAWGSNYGYTF
NA TRBJ1-6 TRBV18 NA TGTGCCAGCTCCAGGGTGAGCGATAATTCACCCCTCCACTTT CASSRVSDNSPLHF
few TRBJ2-6 TRBV14 NA TGTGCCAGCAGCCAAGACCACGGGGGAGCCGGGGCCAACGTCCTGACTTTC CASSQDHGGAGANVLTF
few TRBJ2-1 TRBV5-6 TRBD2 TGTGCCAGCAGCTCAGGACTAGCGGGAGGGAGGGAGTTCTTC CASSSGLAGGREFF
NA TRBJ2-2 TRBV9 TRBD2 TGTGCCAGCAGCGTAGGGGCTAGCGGGTACACCGGGGAGCTGTTTTTT CASSVGASGYTGELFF
NA TRBJ2-5 TRBV7-3 TRBD2 TGTGCCAGCAGCTCCGCGGGAGGCCGAGAGACCCAGTACTTC CASSSAGGRETQYF
NA TRBJ2-1 TRBV2 TRBD2 TGTGCCAGCAGTGTAAAGGGGACTAGCGCCTACAATGAGCAGTTCTTC CASSVKGTSAYNEQFF
NA TRBJ2-2 TRBV6-5 NA TGTGCCAGCAGTTTTCAGGGAAGGAACACCGGGGAGCTGTTTTTT CASSFQGRNTGELFF
NA TRBJ2-7 TRBV6-6 NA TGTGCCAGCAGTTACTCGAACGGGGAGGCCTACGAGCAGTACTTC CASSYSNGEAYEQYF
NA TRBJ1-2 TRBV5-1 NA TGCGCCAGCAGCGAAACTACAGGGTCCGGCTATGGCTACACCTTC CASSETTGSGYGYTF
NA TRBJ1-4 TRBV5-4 NA TGTGCCAGCAGCTTGTTCCTTAGGGATGAAAAACTGTTTTTT CASSLFLRDEKLFF
NA TRBJ2-7 TRBV2 TRBD2 TGTGCCAGTGATCTAGCGGGCTACGAGCAGTACTTC CASDLAGYEQYF
NA TRBJ2-3 TRBV6-5 NA TGTGCCAGCAGTCCACGCACAGATACGCAGTATTTT CASSPRTDTQYF
NA TRBJ1-1 TRBV9 NA TGTGCCAGCAGCTCCAGAACCCAGAACACTGAAGCTTTCTTT CASSSRTQNTEAFF
NA TRBJ1-1 TRBV7-2 NA TGTGCCAGCAGCTTAGGTTCGCAGCACATGAACACTGAAGCTTTCTTT CASSLGSQHMNTEAFF
few TRBJ1-2 TRBV29-1 NA TGCAGCGTGCCCACGGGGCCAACTAACTATGGCTACACCTTC CSVPTGPTNYGYTF
NA TRBJ2-3 TRBV14 TRBD2 TGTGCCAGCAGCCAAGATGCCGGACTAGCGGGCTTCACAGATACGCAGTATTTT CASSQDAGLAGFTDTQYF
NA TRBJ1-1 TRBV29-1 NA TGCAGCGTTGTGGGGGCCACTGAAGCTTTCTTT CSVVGATEAFF
NA TRBJ2-3 TRBV30 NA TGTGCCCGCCACGGGGGCCCAACAGATACGCAGTATTTT CARHGGPTDTQYF
few TRBJ2-1 TRBV7-9 NA TGTGCCAGCAGCTCGACTTTGGATGAGCAGTTCTTC CASSSTLDEQFF